Listed below are T cell receptor beta chains from one sample, sequenced in a study of human T cells and chemical hapten exposure. TCRdb re-analysed the RACE reads in MiXCR, keeping a single row per CDR3 protein. The sample has around 110,000 distinct CDR3 sequences, about 12% seen once; the top ten hold about 1.4%. The sequencing here drew on whole blood, taken in connection with sensitization to the hapten diphenylcyclopropenone (DPC). These receptors were obtained from a woman aged 45-65 years with alopecia areata. Some clones in this sample may be carry-over from other donors' samples. The CDR3 runs from the conserved cysteine through the conserved F or W. D genes are given only for firm matches. A clone size is listed for some rows: how often the clone was seen (once, few, many), or a class if it is expanded.

D gene: NA
V gene: TRBV18
clone size: many
J gene: TRBJ1-5
CDR3 DNA: TGTGCCAGCTCACCGCTACCTCCGGGGGGGTCCGGATTGTATCAGCCCCAGCATTTT
CDR3 protein: CASSPLPPGGSGLYQPQHF

D gene: NA
V gene: TRBV29-1
clone size: few
J gene: TRBJ1-2
CDR3 DNA: TGCAGCGTTTCGGAGGGGTATGGCTACACCTTC
CDR3 protein: CSVSEGYGYTF

D gene: NA
V gene: TRBV7-9
clone size: NA
J gene: TRBJ2-5
CDR3 DNA: TGTGCCAGCAGCACCCGGGATCTCGAGAAAGAGACCCAGTACTTC
CDR3 protein: CASSTRDLEKETQYF

D gene: NA
V gene: TRBV7-9
clone size: NA
J gene: TRBJ2-5
CDR3 DNA: TGTGCCAGCACGGCGGTCCAAGAGACCCAGTACTTC
CDR3 protein: CASTAVQETQYF

D gene: NA
V gene: TRBV5-4
clone size: few
J gene: TRBJ2-3
CDR3 DNA: TGTGCCAGCAGCCGGTCAGGGCCGGATACGCAGTATTTT
CDR3 protein: CASSRSGPDTQYF

D gene: NA
V gene: TRBV7-9
clone size: many
J gene: TRBJ2-7
CDR3 DNA: TGTGCCAGCAGCTTATTATTGGAACCGGTTGTGCAGTACTTC
CDR3 protein: CASSLLLEPVVQYF

D gene: NA
V gene: TRBV27
clone size: NA
J gene: TRBJ2-1
CDR3 DNA: TGTGCCAGCAGTAAAGGTAGCGGAAATGAGCAGTTCTTC
CDR3 protein: CASSKGSGNEQFF

D gene: NA
V gene: TRBV20-1
clone size: few
J gene: TRBJ1-6
CDR3 DNA: TGCAGTGCTAGAGACGGGACCCCCTATTCACCCCTCCACTTT
CDR3 protein: CSARDGTPYSPLHF

D gene: TRBD2
V gene: TRBV6-2/TRBV6-3
clone size: many
J gene: TRBJ2-2
CDR3 DNA: TGTGCCAGCAGTCCCTCTTTGGGACTAGCGGGAGTGGATACCGGGGAGCTGTTTTTT
CDR3 protein: CASSPSLGLAGVDTGELFF

D gene: NA
V gene: TRBV18
clone size: NA
J gene: TRBJ1-4
CDR3 DNA: TGTGCCAGCTCACCACTCCACGGCGGAGGGACTAATGAAAAACTGTTTTTT
CDR3 protein: CASSPLHGGGTNEKLFF

D gene: NA
V gene: TRBV6-6
clone size: many
J gene: TRBJ1-5
CDR3 DNA: TGTGCCTCCCGGTTAGGGGTCGATCAGCCCCAGCATTTT
CDR3 protein: CASRLGVDQPQHF